The next 10 T cell receptor beta chains were all read from a single sample in a study of spatial heterogeneity in lung cancer. This sample's time point: sample taken at primary tumor resection. TCRdb passed the 5' RACE reads through MiXCR, listing each CDR3 protein once. The sample lists around 89,000 distinct CDR3 sequences, approximately 12% seen once, with roughly 39% in the top ten. Sequences were derived from PBMCs, sampled at surgery. These receptors were collected from a male donor with early-stage non-small cell lung cancer.

The table lists this clonotype with a few counts. The rearrangement joins TRBV7-2 to TRBJ2-5; D is possibly TRBD2 (5 bases). CDR1 is SGHTA, CDR2 FQGNSA, per germline. The CDR3 is 14 residues long. V shed 6 bases and J shed 7 bases, with 18 bases lying between them. The chain's CDR3 is CASSRRSSALTQYF. The CDR3 nucleotides are TGTGCCAGCAGTCGGCGGAGTAGCGCCTTGACCCAGTACTTC.

The table lists this clonotype with a few counts. The chain is built from TRBV7-2 and TRBJ1-4; 8 nucleotides match TRBD1. The germline V gene has CDR1 SGHTA and CDR2 FQGNSA. The CDR3 has 15 amino acids. V shed 3 bases and J 3 bases; nucleotides not matched to a gene: 3. CDR3 amino acids: CASSFQGAANEKLFF. CDR3 in DNA: TGTGCCAGCAGCTTCCAGGGGGCCGCTAATGAAAAACTGTTTTTT.

The CDR3 coding sequence is TGTGCCAGCAGTTACTCGCCTTTCGGGAGGCAGGTCGACAATGAGCAGTTCTTC. Protein sequence: CASSYSPFGRQVDNEQFF. The chain uses TRBV6-6 and TRBJ2-1, with TRBD2 identical over 7 bases. The CDR3 has 18 residues. V lost 0 bases and J lost 5; bases outside the gene matches: 13. Germline lookup yields CDR1 MNHNY and CDR2 SVGAGI (reference sequence).

The chain is built from TRBV6-2 or TRBV6-3 and TRBJ1-1, with 7 positions matching TRBD1. CDR1 and CDR2 (germline): MNHEY, SVGEGT. The CDR3 covers 15 residues. The V gene end was trimmed by 7 bases and the J gene end by 0 bases; junction bases not matched to a gene: 8. The DNA for the CDR3 is TGTGCCAGCAACACAGGGGACAGCATGAACACTGAAGCTTTCTTT. It specifies CASNTGDSMNTEAFF.

This clonotype was found many times. The rearrangement uses TRBV6-5 and TRBJ2-2; D remains ambiguous. The CDR3 sequence is 12 residues long. V lost 8 bases and J lost 3, with 7 bases in between. The germline CDR1 and CDR2 sequences are MNHEY and SVGAGI. The CDR3 sequence is CASGADTGELFF. CDR3 bases: TGTGCCAGCGGTGCGGACACCGGGGAGCTGTTTTTT.

This clonotype occurred a few times. The rearrangement uses TRBV10-3 and TRBJ1-1, with D unclear. The CDR3 has 17 amino acids. Per the germline V gene, CDR1 is ENHRY and CDR2 is SYGVKD. The V end was cut by 2 bases, the J end by 0 bases, with 16 bases between. As DNA, the CDR3 is TGTGCCATCAGTGAGCCGGCTTTCTCGGGCCTGAACACTGAAGCTTTCTTT. This codes for CAISEPAFSGLNTEAFF.

In this sample, this clonotype turned up a few times. V usage is TRBV10-2 and J usage is TRBJ2-1, with 7 bases fitting TRBD2. CDR3 length: 15 residues. The germline V gene has CDR1 WSHSY and CDR2 SAAADI. The V gene end was trimmed by 3 bases and the J gene end by 7 bases; junction bases not matched to a gene: 9. CDR3 bases: TGCGCCAGCAGTGACGCGGGAGCCCCGGGTAATGAGCAGTTCTTC. Its protein is CASSDAGAPGNEQFF.

This clonotype was recorded a few times. V usage is TRBV7-9 and J usage is TRBJ1-2, with D possibly being TRBD1 (6 bases). CDR1 SEHNR and CDR2 FQNEAQ come from the germline V gene (reference sequence). The CDR3 has 15 amino acids. Trimming left V 5 bases short and J 7 bases short, with 20 bases between. For the CDR3, the DNA is TGTGCCAGCAGCCGCCCGACAGGCAGGTTGCGTGGCTACACCTTC. It yields the protein CASSRPTGRLRGYTF.

This clonotype was observed at least ten times. CDR3: CSPGLDTHLLAKNIQYF. The CDR3 bases are TGCAGCCCCGGTCTCGACACCCACCTTCTAGCCAAAAACATTCAGTACTTC. The rearrangement joins TRBV29-1 to TRBJ2-4, with D uncertain. The germline gives CDR1 SQVTM, CDR2 ANQGSEA. Trimming took 8 bases from V and 0 from J, leaving 23 bases between them. The CDR3 extends over 17 amino acids.

V is TRBV29-1 and J is TRBJ1-2; D unresolved. Germline loops: CDR1 SQVTM, CDR2 ANQGSEA. With 0 bases removed from V and 7 bases from J, the gap between germline ends came to 12 bases. The CDR3 has 13 residues. The CDR3 sequence: CSVEEGGSSGYTF. CDR3 DNA: TGCAGCGTTGAAGAGGGAGGGAGCAGTGGCTACACCTTC.